What follows is one T cell receptor (beta chain) and its context. The antigen is unknown. These data are taken from a study of cytomegalovirus exposure and HLA in healthy donors. Study-level background: Earlier results showed 117 million unique TCR beta sequences derived from about 179 million T cells.

The study's findings and limits: For most TCR beta V segments, an earlier analysis put the productive rate at about 87% or about 30% of the time. The authors later linked a missense DCLRE1C variant to TCR beta V- and J-gene trimming.

Primers included in the PCR were 60 Vbeta and 13 Jbeta primers. Measured with immunoSEQ multiplex PCR; TCRdb has only the in-frame clones, and not every one. This table has under 250,000 clones, just over 75% appearing once. J was trimmed by 5 bases and V by 4 bases; bases with no gene match: 8. Germline CDR1 and CDR2: SGHNT and YYREEE (reference sequence). The CDR3 contains 14 residues. This receptor was obtained from a young man in good health and CMV-seronegative. The sequenced sample consisted of PBMCs. The chain recombines TRBV5-4 with TRBJ1-1, with 7 nucleotides matching TRBD1. CDR3 nucleotides: TGTGCCAGCAGCGGAGGGGGCGCGGTGACTGAAGCTTTCTTT. Protein sequence: CASSGGGAVTEAFF.